The present T cell receptor (beta chain) was sequenced within a study of Ad26.COV2.S vaccination and SARS-CoV-2 variants. Study-wide results and caveats: Non-spike TCR breadth was similar in vaccine and placebo recipients. Greater spike-specific TCR breadth was seen in vaccine recipients than in placebo recipients.

Only in-frame clones appear in the TCRdb table, and some are missing; sequencing was by immunoSEQ multiplex PCR. This table holds roughly 270,000 clones, about 87% found once. V dropped 4 bases and J dropped 6 bases, with 11 bases sitting between them. Per germline, CDR1 SGHTA and CDR2 FQGNSA. This CDR3 contains 13 residues. This clone was observed a single time. Its antigen is undetermined. Treatment described: over 15 received Ad26.COV2.S at low or high dose, single or two shots; a few received placebo; per-sample allocation not given. Collection of samples fell on day 63 after the first vaccine or placebo injection.

Source: peripheral blood, taken in a trial of Ad26.COV2.S vaccine versus placebo. The V and J genes are TRBV7-2 and TRBJ2-3; TRBD2 might be the D (5 bases). The sequence came from a person aged 18-60 years who received the Ad26.COV2.S COVID-19 vaccine or a placebo. CDR3 region: CASSSSEVDTQYF. CDR3 DNA sequence: TGTGCCAGCAGCTCCTCGGAGGTGGATACGCAGTATTTT.